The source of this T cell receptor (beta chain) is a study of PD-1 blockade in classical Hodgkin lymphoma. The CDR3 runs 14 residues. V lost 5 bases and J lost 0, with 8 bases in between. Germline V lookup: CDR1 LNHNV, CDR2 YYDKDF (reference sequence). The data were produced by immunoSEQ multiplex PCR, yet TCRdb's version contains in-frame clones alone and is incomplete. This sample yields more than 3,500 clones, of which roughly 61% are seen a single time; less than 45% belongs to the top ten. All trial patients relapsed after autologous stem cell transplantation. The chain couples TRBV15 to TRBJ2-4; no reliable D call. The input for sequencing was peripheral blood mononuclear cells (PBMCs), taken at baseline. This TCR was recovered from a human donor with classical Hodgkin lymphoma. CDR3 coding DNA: TGTGCCACCAGCGGTGGTGTAGCCAAAAACATTCAGTACTTC. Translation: CATSGGVAKNIQYF.